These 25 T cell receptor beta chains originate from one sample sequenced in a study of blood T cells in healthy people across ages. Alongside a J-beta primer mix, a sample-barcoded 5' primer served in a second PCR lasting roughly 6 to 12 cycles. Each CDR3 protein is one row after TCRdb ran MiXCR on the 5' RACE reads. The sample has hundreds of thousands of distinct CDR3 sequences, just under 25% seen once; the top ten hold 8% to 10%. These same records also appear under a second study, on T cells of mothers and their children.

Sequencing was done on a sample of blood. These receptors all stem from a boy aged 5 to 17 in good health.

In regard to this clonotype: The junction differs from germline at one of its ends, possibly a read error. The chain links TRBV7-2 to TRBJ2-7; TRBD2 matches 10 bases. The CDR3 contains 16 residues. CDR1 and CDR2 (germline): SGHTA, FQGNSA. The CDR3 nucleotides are TGTGCCAGCAGCTTAGCGAGGGCTAGCGGGAGTGGAGAGCAGTGCTTC. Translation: CASSLARASGSGEQCF.

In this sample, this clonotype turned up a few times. CDR3 DNA: TGTGCCAGCAGTGAACGGACAGGGGCCCCAGATACGCAGTATTTT. As protein: CASSERTGAPDTQYF. The rearrangement links TRBV6-1 to TRBJ2-3; 9 nucleotides agree with TRBD1. The V gene end was trimmed by 2 bases and the J gene end by 4 bases; junction bases not matched to a gene: 4. The CDR3 totals 15 residues. From germline, CDR1 is MNHNS and CDR2 SASEGT.

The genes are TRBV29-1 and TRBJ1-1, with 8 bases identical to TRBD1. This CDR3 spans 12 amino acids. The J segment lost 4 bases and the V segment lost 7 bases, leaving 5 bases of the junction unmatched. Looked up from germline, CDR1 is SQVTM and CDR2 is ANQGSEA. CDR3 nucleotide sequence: TGCAGCGCCCCGACAGGGGTCACTGAAGCTTTCTTT. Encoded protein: CSAPTGVTEAFF. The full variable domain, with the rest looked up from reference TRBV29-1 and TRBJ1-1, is SAVISQKPSRDICQRGTSLTIQCQVDSQVTMMFWYRQQPGQSLTLIATANQGSEATYESGFVIDKFPISRPNLTFSTLTVSNMSPEDSSIYLCSAPTGVTEAFFGQGTRLTVV.

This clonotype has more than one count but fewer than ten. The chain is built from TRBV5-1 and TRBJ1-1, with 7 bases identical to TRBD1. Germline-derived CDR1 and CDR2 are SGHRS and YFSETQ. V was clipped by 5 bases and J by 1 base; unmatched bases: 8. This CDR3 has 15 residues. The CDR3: CASRRAGQKNTEAFF. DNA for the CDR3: TGCGCCAGCAGGCGGGCGGGACAGAAGAACACTGAAGCTTTCTTT.

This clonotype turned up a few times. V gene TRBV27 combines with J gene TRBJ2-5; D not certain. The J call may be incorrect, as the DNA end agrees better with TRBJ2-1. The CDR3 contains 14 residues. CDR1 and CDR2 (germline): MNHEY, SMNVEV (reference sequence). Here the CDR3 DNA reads TGTGCCAGCACTCCACCCGGACGGGACAATGAGCAGTTCTTC. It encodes CASTPPGRDNEQFF.

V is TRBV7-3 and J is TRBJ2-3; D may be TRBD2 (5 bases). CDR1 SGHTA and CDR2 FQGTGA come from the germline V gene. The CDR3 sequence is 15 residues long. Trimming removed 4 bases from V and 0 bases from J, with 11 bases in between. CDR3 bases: TGTGCCAGCAGCTCAATCGGAGGCAGCACAGATACGCAGTATTTT. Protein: CASSSIGGSTDTQYF.

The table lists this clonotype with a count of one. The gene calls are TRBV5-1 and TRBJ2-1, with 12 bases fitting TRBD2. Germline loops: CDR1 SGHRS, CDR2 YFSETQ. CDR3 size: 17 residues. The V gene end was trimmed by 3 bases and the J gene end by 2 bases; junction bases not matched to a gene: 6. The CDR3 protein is CASSSLTSGSPYNEQFF. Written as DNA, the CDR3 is TGCGCCAGCAGCTCCTTGACTAGCGGGAGTCCCTACAATGAGCAGTTCTTC.

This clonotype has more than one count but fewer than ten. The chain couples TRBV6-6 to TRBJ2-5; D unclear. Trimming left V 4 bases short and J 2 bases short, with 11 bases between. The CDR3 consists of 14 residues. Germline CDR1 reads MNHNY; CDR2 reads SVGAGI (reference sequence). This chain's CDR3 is CASSSTDIQETQYF. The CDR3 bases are TGTGCCAGCAGTTCCACTGACATACAAGAGACCCAGTACTTC.

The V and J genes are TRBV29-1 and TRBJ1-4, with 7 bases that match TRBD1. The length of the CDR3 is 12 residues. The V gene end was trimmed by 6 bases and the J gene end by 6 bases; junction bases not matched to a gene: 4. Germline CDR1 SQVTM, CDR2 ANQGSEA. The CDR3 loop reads CSVFDRDEKLFF. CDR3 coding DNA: TGCAGCGTATTCGACAGGGATGAAAAACTGTTTTTT. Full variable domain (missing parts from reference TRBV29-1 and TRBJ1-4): SAVISQKPSRDICQRGTSLTIQCQVDSQVTMMFWYRQQPGQSLTLIATANQGSEATYESGFVIDKFPISRPNLTFSTLTVSNMSPEDSSIYLCSVFDRDEKLFFGSGTQLSVL.

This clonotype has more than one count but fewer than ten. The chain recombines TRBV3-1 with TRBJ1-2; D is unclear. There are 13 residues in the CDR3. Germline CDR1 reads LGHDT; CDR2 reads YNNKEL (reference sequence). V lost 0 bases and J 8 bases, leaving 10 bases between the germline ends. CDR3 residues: CASSQENYPGYTF. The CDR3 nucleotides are TGTGCCAGCAGCCAAGAAAACTACCCCGGCTACACCTTC.

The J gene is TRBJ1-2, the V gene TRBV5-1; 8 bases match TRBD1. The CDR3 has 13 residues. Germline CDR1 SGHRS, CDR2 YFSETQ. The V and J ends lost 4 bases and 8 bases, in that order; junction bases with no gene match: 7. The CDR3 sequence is CASSRGQGWGYTF. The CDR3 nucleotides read TGCGCCAGCAGCCGCGGACAGGGCTGGGGCTACACCTTC.

In nucleotides, the CDR3 is TGTGCCAGCAGCCCGGGACTAGCGGGAGGTTTCGGCCGTTCAGATACGCAGTATTTT. It translates to CASSPGLAGGFGRSDTQYF. This chain connects TRBV11-1 to TRBJ2-3; 15 bases are shared with TRBD2. The length of the CDR3 is 19 residues. Looked up from germline, CDR1 is SGHAT and CDR2 is FQDESV (reference sequence). Losses at the gene ends were 5 bases for V and 4 bases for J; bases not matched to a gene: 13.

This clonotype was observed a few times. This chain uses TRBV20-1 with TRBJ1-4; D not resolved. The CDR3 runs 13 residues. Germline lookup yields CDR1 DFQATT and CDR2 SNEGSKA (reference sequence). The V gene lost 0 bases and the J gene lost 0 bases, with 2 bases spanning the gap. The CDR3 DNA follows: TGCAGTGCTAGAGATACAACTAATGAAAAACTGTTTTTT. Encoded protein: CSARDTTNEKLFF.

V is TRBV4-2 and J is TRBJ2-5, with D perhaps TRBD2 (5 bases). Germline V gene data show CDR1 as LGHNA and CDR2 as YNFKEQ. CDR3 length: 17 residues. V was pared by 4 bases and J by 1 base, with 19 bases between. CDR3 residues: CASSPNRARGSQETQYF. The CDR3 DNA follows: TGTGCCAGCAGCCCAAATCGGGCGAGAGGGAGCCAAGAGACCCAGTACTTC.

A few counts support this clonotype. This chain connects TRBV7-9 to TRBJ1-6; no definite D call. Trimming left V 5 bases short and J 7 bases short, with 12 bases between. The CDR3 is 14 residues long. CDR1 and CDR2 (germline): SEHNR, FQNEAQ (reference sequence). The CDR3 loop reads CASSVGSHNSPLHF. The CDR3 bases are TGTGCCAGCAGCGTAGGGTCCCACAATTCACCCCTCCACTTT. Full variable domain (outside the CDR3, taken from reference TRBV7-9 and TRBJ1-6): DTGVSQNPRHKITKRGQNVTFRCDPISEHNRLYWYRQTLGQGPEFLTYFQNEAQLEKSRLLSDRFSAERPKGSFSTLEIQRTEQGDSAMYLCASSVGSHNSPLHFGNGTRLTVT.

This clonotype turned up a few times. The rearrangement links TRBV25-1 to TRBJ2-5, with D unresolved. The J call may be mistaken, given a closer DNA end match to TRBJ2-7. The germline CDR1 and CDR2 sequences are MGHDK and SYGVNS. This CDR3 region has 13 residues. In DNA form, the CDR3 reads TGTGCCAGCAGTGTCTCGGCTTTTTACGAGCAGTACTTC. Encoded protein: CASSVSAFYEQYF.

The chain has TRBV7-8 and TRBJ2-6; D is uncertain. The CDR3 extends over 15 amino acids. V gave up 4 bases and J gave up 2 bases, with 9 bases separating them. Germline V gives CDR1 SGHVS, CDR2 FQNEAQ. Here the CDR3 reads CASSYIAPGANVLTF. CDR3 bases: TGTGCCAGCAGCTATATAGCCCCTGGGGCCAACGTCCTGACTTTC.

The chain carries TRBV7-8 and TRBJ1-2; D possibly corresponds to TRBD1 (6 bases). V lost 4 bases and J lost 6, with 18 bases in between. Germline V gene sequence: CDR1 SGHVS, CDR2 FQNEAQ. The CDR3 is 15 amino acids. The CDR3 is CASSSSPGGRDGYTF. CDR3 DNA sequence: TGTGCCAGCAGCTCCTCTCCCGGGGGCCGGGATGGCTACACCTTC.

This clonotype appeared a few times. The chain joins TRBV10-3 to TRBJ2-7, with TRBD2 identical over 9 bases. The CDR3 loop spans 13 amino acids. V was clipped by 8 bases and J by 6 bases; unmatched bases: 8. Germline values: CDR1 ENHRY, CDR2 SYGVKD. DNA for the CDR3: TGTGCCATCCTGGGGCTAGCGGGGTCCGAGCAGTACTTC. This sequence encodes CAILGLAGSEQYF.

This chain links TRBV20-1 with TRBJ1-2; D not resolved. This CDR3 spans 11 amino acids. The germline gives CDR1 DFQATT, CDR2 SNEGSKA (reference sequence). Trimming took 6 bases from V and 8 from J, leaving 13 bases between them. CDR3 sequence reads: CSAPVQRGYTF. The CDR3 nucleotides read TGCAGTGCACCCGTACAGAGGGGCTACACCTTC.

The CDR3 region is CASSRTYSYEQYF. Here the CDR3 DNA reads TGTGCCAGCAGTAGGACATACAGTTACGAGCAGTACTTC. This chain connects TRBV25-1 to TRBJ2-7, with a tentative D call TRBD1 (5 bases). The CDR3 totals 13 residues. V gave up 5 bases and J gave up 4 bases, with 12 bases separating them. Germline-derived CDR1 and CDR2 are MGHDK and SYGVNS.

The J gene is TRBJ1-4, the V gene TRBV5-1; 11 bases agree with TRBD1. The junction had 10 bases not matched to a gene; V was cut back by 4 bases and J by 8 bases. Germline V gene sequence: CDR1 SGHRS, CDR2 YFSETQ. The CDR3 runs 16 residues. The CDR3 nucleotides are TGCGCCAGCAGCGTACTCCCGGGACAGGGGGGCGAAAAACTGTTTTTT. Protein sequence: CASSVLPGQGGEKLFF. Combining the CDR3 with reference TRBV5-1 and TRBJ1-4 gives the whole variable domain KAGVTQTPRYLIKTRGQQVTLSCSPISGHRSVSWYQQTPGQGLQFLFEYFSETQRNKGNFPGRFSGRQFSNSRSEMNVSTLELGDSALYLCASSVLPGQGGEKLFFGSGTQLSVL.

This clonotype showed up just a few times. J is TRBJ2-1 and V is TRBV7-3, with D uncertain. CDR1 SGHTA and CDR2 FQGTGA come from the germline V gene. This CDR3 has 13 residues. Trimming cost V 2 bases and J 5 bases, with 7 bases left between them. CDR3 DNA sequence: TGTGCCAGCAGCTTATTGCAGCACAATGAGCAGTTCTTC. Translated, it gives CASSLLQHNEQFF.

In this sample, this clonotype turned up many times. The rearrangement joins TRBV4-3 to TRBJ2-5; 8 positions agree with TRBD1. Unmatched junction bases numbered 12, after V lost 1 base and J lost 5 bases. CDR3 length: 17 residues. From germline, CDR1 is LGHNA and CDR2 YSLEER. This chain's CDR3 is CASSQGFSQGAGETQYF. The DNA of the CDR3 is TGCGCCAGCAGCCAAGGTTTTTCGCAGGGGGCCGGGGAGACCCAGTACTTC.

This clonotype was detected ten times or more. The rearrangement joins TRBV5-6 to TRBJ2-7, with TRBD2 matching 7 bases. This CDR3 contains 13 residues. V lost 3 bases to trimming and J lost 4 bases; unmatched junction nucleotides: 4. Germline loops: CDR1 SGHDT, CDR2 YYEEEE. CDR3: CASSWGGTYEQYF. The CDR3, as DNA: TGTGCCAGCAGCTGGGGGGGGACGTACGAGCAGTACTTC.